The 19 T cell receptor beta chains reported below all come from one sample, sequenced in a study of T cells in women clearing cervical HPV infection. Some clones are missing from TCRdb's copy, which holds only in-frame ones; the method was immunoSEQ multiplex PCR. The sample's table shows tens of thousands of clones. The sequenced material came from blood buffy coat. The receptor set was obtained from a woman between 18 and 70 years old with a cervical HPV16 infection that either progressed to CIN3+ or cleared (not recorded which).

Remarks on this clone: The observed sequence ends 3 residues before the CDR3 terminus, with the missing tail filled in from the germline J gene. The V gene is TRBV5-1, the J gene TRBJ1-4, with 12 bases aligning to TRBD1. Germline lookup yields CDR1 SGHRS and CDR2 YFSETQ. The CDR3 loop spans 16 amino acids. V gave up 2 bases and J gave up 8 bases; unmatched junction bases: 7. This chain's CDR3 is CASSFTGTGGGEKLFF. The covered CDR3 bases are TGCGCCAGCAGCTTTACCGGGACAGGGGGCGGCGAAAAA.

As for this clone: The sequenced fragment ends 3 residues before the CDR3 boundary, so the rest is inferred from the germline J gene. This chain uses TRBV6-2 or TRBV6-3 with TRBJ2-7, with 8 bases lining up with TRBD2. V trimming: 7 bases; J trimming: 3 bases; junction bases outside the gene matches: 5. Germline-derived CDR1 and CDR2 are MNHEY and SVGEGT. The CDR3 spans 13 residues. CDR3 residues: CASTRLAHYEQYF. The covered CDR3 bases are TGTGCCAGCACGAGACTAGCGCACTACGAG.

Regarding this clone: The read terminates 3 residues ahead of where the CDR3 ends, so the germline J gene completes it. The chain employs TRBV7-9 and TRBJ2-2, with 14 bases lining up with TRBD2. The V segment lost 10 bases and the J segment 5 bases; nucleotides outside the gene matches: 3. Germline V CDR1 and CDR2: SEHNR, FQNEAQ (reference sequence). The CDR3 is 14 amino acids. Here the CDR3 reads CATGLAGDTGELFF. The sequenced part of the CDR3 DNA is TGTGCCACGGGACTAGCGGGAGATACCGGGGAG.

The CDR3 loop is CASSPGGSAGELFF. The sequenced part of the CDR3 DNA is TGTGCCAGCAGCCCCGGGGGATCGGCCGGGGAG. V is TRBV7-3 and J is TRBJ2-2; TRBD2 might be the D (6 bases). The read stops 3 residues short of the end of the CDR3; the missing end is completed from the germline J gene. CDR1 is SGHTA, CDR2 FQGTGA, per germline. V gave up 5 bases and J gave up 6 bases, with 13 bases separating them. There are 14 residues in the CDR3.

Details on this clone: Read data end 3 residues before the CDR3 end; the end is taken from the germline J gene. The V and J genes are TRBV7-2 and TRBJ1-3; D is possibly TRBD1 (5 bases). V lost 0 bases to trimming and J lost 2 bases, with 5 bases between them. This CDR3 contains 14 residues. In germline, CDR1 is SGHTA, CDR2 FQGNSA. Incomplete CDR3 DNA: TGTGCCAGCAGCTTAGCCAGGGCTGGAAACACC. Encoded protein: CASSLARAGNT. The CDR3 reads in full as CASSLARAGNTIYF.

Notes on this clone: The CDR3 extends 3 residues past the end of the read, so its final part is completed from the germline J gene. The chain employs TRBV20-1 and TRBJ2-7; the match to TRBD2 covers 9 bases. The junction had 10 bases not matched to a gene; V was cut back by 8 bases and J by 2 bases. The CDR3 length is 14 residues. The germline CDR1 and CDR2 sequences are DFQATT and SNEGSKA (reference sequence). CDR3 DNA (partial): TGCAGTACAACGTCGACTAGCGGTCCCTACGAG. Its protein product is CSTTSTSGPYE. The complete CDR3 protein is CSTTSTSGPYEQYF.

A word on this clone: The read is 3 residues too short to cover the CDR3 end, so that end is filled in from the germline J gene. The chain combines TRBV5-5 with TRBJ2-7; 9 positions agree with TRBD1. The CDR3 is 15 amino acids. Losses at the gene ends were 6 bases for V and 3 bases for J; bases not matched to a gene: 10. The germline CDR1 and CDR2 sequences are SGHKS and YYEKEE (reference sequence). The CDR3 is CASTKEGTGFYEQYF. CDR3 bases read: TGTGCCAGCACCAAGGAGGGGACAGGGTTCTACGAG.

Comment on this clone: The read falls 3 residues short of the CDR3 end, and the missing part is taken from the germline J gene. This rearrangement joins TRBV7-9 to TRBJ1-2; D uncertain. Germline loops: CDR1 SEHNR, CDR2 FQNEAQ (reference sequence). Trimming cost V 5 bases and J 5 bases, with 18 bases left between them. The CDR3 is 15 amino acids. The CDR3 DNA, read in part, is TGTGCCAGCAGCCCTCCGGGTCAGCGGGTTTATGGC. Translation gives CASSPPGQRVYG. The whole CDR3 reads CASSPPGQRVYGYTF.

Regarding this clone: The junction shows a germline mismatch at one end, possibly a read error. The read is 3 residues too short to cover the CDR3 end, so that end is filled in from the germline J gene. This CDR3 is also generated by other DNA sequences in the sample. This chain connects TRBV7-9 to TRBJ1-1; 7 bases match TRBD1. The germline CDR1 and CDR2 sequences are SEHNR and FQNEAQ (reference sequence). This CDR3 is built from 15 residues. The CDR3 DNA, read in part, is TGTGCCAGCAGCGCGACAGGGCCCATGAACACCGAA. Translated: CASSATGPMNTE. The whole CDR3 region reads CASSATGPMNTEAFF.

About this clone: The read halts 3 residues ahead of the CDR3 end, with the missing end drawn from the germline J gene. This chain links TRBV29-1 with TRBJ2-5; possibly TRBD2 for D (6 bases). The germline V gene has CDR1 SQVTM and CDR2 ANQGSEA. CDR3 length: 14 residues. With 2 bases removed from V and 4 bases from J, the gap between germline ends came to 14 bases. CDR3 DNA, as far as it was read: TGCAGCGTTGAAAAAGCGGGCCAACCAGAGACC. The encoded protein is CSVEKAGQPET. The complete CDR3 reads CSVEKAGQPETQYF.

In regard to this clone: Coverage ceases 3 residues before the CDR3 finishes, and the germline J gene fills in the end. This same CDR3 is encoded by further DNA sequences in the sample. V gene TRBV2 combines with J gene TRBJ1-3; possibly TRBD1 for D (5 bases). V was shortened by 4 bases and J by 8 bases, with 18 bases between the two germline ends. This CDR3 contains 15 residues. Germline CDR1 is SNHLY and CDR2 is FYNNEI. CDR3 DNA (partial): TGTGCCAGCAGTGTGGGGGGAGCTCTAGGAGACACC. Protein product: CASSVGGALGDT. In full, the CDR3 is CASSVGGALGDTIYF.

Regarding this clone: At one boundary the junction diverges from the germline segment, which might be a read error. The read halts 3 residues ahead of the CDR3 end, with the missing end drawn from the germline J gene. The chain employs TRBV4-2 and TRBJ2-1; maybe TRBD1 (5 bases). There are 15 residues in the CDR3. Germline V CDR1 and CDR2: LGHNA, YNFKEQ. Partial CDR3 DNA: TGCGCCAGCAGCCAGACAGTTGACCCCCACAATGAG. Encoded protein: CASSQTVDPHNE. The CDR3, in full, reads CASSQTVDPHNEQFF.

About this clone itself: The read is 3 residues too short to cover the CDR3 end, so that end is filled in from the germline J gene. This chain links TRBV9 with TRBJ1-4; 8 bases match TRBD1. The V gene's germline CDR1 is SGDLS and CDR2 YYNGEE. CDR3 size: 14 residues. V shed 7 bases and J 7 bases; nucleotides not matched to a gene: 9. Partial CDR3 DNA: TGTGCCAGCGGACCAACAGGGGGGAGTGAAAAA. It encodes CASGPTGGSEK. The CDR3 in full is CASGPTGGSEKLFF.

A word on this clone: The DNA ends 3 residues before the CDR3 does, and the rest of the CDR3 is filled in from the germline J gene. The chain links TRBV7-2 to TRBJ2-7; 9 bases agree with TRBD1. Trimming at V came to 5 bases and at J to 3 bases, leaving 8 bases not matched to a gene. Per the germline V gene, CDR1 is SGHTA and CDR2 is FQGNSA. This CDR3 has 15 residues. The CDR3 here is CASSRTPGQGYEQYF. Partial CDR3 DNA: TGTGCCAGCAGCCGAACACCGGGACAGGGCTACGAG.

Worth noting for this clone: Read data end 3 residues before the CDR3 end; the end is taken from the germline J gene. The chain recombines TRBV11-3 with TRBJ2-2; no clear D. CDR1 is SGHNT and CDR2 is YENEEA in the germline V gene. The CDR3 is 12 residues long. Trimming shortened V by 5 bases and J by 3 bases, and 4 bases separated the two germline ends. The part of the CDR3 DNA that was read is TGTGCCAGCAGCGCGCACACCGGGGAG. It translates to CASSAHTGE. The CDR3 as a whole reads CASSAHTGELFF.

The CDR3 protein is CASSPDRDRESDDYTF. Incomplete CDR3 DNA: TGTGCCAGCTCACCCGACCGGGACAGGGAGTCCGACGAC. The V gene is TRBV18, the J gene TRBJ1-2; 9 positions match TRBD1. The CDR3 is cut off 3 residues early in the read; its end comes from the germline J gene. Germline loops: CDR1 KGHSH, CDR2 LQKENI. The CDR3 has 16 amino acids.

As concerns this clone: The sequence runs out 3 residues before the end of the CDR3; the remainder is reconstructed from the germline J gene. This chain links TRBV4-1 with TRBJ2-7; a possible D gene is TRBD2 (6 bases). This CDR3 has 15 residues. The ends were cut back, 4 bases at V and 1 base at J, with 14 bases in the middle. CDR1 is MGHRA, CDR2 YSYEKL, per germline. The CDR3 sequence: CASSLRDSYSYEQYF. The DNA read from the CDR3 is TGCGCCAGCAGCCTCCGGGACTCATATTCCTACGAG.

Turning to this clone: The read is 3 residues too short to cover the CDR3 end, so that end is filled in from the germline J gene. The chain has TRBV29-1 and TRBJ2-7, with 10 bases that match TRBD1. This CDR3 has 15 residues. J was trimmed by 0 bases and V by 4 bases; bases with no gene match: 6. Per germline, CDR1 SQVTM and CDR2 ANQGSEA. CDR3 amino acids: CSVVRGDRGSYEQYF. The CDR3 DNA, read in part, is TGCAGCGTTGTCCGGGGGGACAGGGGCTCCTACGAG.

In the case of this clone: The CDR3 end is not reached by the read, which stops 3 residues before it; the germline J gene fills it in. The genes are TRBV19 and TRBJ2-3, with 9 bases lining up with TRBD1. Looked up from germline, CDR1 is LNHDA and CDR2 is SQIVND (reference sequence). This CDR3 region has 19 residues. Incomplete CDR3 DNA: TGTGCCAGTAGTATAGATCTTTGGGGACAGGGCGGAGGCCAAGAGGCG. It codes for CASSIDLWGQGGGQEA. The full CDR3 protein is CASSIDLWGQGGGQEAQYF.